The rows below give T cell receptor beta chains drawn from one sample of a study of cytomegalovirus exposure and HLA in healthy donors. Profiling relied on immunoSEQ multiplex PCR, and the TCRdb table lists in-frame clones only, not all of them. The sample has 200,000 or so clones, over 80% seen once. Sequencing was carried out using PBMCs. The receptors come from a boy younger than 10 in good health and CMV-seronegative. Each CDR3 is given with its conserved first and last residue. The order of the fields is clone size, V gene, D gene, J gene, CDR3 DNA, CDR3 protein. D genes are given only for firm matches. Some rows have no size entry. The others give once, few or many, or a class for an expanded clone.

-	TRBV11-2	TRBD1	TRBJ2-7	TGTGCCAGCAGACCCACAGGGGGTACCTACGAGCAGTACTTC	CASRPTGGTYEQYF
-	TRBV13	-	TRBJ2-7	TGTGCCAGCAGCTTAGGTTCGGCGGGGAATTCCTACGAGCAGTACTTC	CASSLGSAGNSYEQYF
once	TRBV6-1	TRBD2	TRBJ2-1	TGTGCCACCCATCCGGGGGAGGGCCGCTACAATGAGCAGTTCTTC	CATHPGEGRYNEQFF
-	TRBV30	TRBD2	TRBJ2-1	TGTGCCTGGAGAAGAGTTTCTAGCGGGACCTACAATGAGCAGTTCTTC	CAWRRVSSGTYNEQFF
-	TRBV2	-	TRBJ2-7	TGTGCCAGCAGCCGGACTGAATACGAGCAGTACTTC	CASSRTEYEQYF
-	TRBV5-4	-	TRBJ2-7	TGTGCCAGCAGCGCCACAGGGATCGAGCAGTACTTC	CASSATGIEQYF
-	TRBV19	-	TRBJ2-6	TGTGCCAGTAGTATAGTTGGCAGGGGGGAGGCCAACGTCCTGACTTTC	CASSIVGRGEANVLTF
-	TRBV29-1	TRBD2	TRBJ2-7	TGCAGCGTTGCCCGGGGGAGTGCGGGGGTTCGGTACGAGCAGTACTTC	CSVARGSAGVRYEQYF
once	TRBV19	TRBD1	TRBJ2-1	TGTGCCAGTAGCGCACAGGGGCATGAGCAGTTCTTC	CASSAQGHEQFF
-	TRBV5-1	-	TRBJ2-5	TGCGCCAGCAGCTCCGGTAGCATACGCCAAGAGACCCAGTACTTC	CASSSGSIRQETQYF
-	TRBV6-1	TRBD2	TRBJ2-7	TGTGCCAGCAGTAGGGGACTACAAAAATACGAGCAGTACTTC	CASSRGLQKYEQYF
-	TRBV11-2	-	TRBJ1-1	TGTGCCAGCAGCTTTGTTGGACAAAAGAACACTGAAGCTTTCTTT	CASSFVGQKNTEAFF
-	TRBV4-1	TRBD1	TRBJ2-7	TGCGCCAGCAGCCAAGAGAGACAGGGTAGCCGCTACGAGCAGTACTTC	CASSQERQGSRYEQYF
-	TRBV19	TRBD1	TRBJ1-5	TGTGCCAGTAACCGGGACAGTTGGGCTCGTAGCAATCAGCCCCAGCATTTT	CASNRDSWARSNQPQHF
-	TRBV19	-	TRBJ2-1	TGTGCCAGTAGTTCGGCGAATCTAGAAATCACCAACAATGAGCAGTTCTTC	CASSSANLEITNNEQFF
-	TRBV30	-	TRBJ2-1	TGTGCCTGGATCTCGGGATATGAGCAGTTCTTC	CAWISGYEQFF
-	TRBV18	TRBD2	TRBJ2-7	TGTGCCAGCTCACCCCCGGCGGGAGGCCACGAGCAGTACTTC	CASSPPAGGHEQYF
-	TRBV15	TRBD2	TRBJ2-5	TGTGCCACCAGCAGAGATCGTTGGTTAGCGGGGGAGGCGGAGACCCAGTACTTC	CATSRDRWLAGEAETQYF
-	TRBV6-5	-	TRBJ2-7	TGTGCCTCACGGGACTTGCCGTACGAGCAGTACTTC	CASRDLPYEQYF
-	TRBV7-6	-	TRBJ2-2	TGTGCCAGCAGCTTAGTACAGGGCCCAAACACCGGGGAGCTGTTTTTT	CASSLVQGPNTGELFF
-	TRBV6-1	-	TRBJ2-1	TGTGGGAGCTCCTACAATGAGCAGTTCTTC	CGSSYNEQFF
-	TRBV27	TRBD1	TRBJ1-5	TGTGCCAGCAGTTTACGGACAGGGGGCAATCAGCCCCAGCATTTT	CASSLRTGGNQPQHF
-	TRBV9	-	TRBJ1-1	TGTGCCAGCAGCTCCGGCGGGGGGAACACTGAAGCTTTCTTT	CASSSGGGNTEAFF
-	TRBV9	-	TRBJ2-2	TGTGCCAGCAGCGTACATCCGAACACCGGGGAGCTGTTTTTT	CASSVHPNTGELFF
-	TRBV30	-	TRBJ1-1	TGTGCCTGGCATCCGATCCGGGGAGCTTTCTTT	CAWHPIRGAFF
-	TRBV23-1	-	TRBJ1-6	TGCGCCAGCAAAGATGGACTGACACGATTCTCGGAAAATTCACCCCTCCACTTT	CASKDGLTRFSENSPLHF
-	TRBV5-6	TRBD1	TRBJ2-5	TGTGCCAGCAGCTGGGGGACAGGCAATCAAGAGACCCAGTACTTC	CASSWGTGNQETQYF
few	TRBV7-9	-	TRBJ1-1	TGTGCCAGCAGCTTAGCGACGGGGAGTGGCACTGAAGCTTTCTTT	CASSLATGSGTEAFF
once	TRBV5-1	-	TRBJ1-3	TGCGCCAGCAGCTCGGACAGCTCTGGAAACACCATATATTTT	CASSSDSSGNTIYF
few	TRBV5-1	-	TRBJ2-7	TGCGCCAGCAGCTTCGGGGACGAGCAGTACTTC	CASSFGDEQYF
-	TRBV7-8	-	TRBJ1-3	TGTGCCAGCAGCTTAGCTCCCACAGGGAGCTCTGGAAACACCATATATTTT	CASSLAPTGSSGNTIYF